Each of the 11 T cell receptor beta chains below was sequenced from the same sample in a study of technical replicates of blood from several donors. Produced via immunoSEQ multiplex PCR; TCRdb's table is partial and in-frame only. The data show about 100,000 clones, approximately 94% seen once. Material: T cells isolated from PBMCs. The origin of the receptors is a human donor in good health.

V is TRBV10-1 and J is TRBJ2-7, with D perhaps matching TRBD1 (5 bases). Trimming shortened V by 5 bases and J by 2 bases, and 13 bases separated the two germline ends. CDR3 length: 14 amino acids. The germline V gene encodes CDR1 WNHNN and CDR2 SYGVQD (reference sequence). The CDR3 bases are TGCGCCAGCAGTAGGGGCTTATCCACCTACGAGCAGTACTTC. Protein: CASSRGLSTYEQYF.

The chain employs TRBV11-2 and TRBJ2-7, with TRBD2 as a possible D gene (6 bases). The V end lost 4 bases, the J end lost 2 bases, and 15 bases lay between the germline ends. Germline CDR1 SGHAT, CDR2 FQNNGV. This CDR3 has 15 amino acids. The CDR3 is CASSSLTRGPYEQYF. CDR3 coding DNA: TGTGCCAGCAGCTCCTTGACTAGAGGACCCTACGAGCAGTACTTC. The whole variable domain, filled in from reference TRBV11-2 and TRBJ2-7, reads EAGVAQSPRYKIIEKRQSVAFWCNPISGHATLYWYQQILGQGPKLLIQFQNNGVVDDSQLPKDRFSAERLKGVDSTLKIQPAKLEDSAVYLCASSSLTRGPYEQYFGPGTRLTVT.

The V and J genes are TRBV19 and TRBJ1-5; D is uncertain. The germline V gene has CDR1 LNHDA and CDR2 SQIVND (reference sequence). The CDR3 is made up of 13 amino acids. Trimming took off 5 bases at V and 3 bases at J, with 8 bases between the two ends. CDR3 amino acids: CASSYSPNQPQHF. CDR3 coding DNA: TGTGCCAGTAGTTACAGCCCCAATCAGCCCCAGCATTTT.

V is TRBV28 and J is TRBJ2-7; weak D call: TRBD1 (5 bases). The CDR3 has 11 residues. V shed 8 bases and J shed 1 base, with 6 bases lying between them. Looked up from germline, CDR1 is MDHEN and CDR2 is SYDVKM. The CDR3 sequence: CASDSSYEQYF. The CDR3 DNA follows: TGTGCCAGCGACAGTTCCTACGAGCAGTACTTC.

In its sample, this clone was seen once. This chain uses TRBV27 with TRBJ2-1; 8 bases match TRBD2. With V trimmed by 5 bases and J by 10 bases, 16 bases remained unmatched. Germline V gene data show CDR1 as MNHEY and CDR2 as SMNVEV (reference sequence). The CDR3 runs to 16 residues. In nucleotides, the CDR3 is TGTGCCAGCAGTCTCCTTAGCGGGGCCGTAGGATGGGAGCAGTTCTTC. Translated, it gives CASSLLSGAVGWEQFF.

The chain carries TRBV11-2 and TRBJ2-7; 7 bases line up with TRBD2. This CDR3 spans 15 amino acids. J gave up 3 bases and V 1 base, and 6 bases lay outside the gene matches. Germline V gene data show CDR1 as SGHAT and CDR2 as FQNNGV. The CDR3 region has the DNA TGTGCCAGCAGCTTAGGCGAAGCGGGGATCTACGAGCAGTACTTC. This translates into CASSLGEAGIYEQYF.

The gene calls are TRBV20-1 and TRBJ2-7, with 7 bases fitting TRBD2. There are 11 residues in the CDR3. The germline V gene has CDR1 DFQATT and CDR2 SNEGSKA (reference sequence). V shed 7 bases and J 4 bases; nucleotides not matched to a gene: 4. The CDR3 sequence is CSGGGVYEQYF. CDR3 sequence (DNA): TGCAGTGGGGGAGGGGTGTACGAGCAGTACTTC.

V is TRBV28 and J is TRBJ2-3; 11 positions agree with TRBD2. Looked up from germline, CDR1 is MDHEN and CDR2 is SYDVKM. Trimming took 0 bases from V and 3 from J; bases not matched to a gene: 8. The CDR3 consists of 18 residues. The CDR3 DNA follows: TGTGCCAGCAGTTTATGGGATATGGGACTAGCGGAGACAGATACGCAGTATTTT. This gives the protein CASSLWDMGLAETDTQYF.

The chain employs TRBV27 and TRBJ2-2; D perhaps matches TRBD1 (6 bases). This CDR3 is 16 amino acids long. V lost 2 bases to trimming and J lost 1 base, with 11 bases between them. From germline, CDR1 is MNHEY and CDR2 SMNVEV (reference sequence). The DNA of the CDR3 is TGTGCCAGCAGTTTAGTGACAGGTCTGAACACCGGGGAGCTGTTTTTT. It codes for CASSLVTGLNTGELFF.

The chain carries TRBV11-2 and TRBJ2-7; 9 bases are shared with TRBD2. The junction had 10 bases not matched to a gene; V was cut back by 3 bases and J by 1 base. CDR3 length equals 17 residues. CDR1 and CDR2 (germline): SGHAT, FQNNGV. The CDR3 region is CASSFITAGGTSYEQYF. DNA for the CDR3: TGTGCCAGCAGCTTCATTACAGCGGGAGGTACTTCCTACGAGCAGTACTTC.

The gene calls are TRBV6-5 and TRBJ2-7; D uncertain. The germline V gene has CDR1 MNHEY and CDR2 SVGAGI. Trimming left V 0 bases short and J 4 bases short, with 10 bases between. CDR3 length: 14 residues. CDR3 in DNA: TGTGCCAGCAGTTACTCGCCCGGTGCGTACGAGCAGTACTTC. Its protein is CASSYSPGAYEQYF.